Listed below are T cell receptor beta chains from one sample, sequenced in a study of blood T cell repertoires in COVID-19. Method: immunoSEQ multiplex PCR; TCRdb's copy keeps in-frame clones and lacks some. The top ten hold approximately 0.89% of the sample, which has 200,000 to 250,000 clones, roughly 85% seen once. Source material: peripheral blood. These receptors were collected from a man aged 35 to 55 with acute or convalescent COVID-19. The CDR3 runs from the conserved cysteine through the conserved F or W. Fields, in order: CDR3 protein, J gene, V gene, D gene. A D gene is named only where the DNA matches it firmly.

CASSPRLAGGPGVTGELFF,TRBJ2-2,TRBV3-1/TRBV3-2,TRBD2
CASSLGDNSGNTIYF,TRBJ1-3,TRBV5-1,.
CASSPTPTGVVTGELFF,TRBJ2-2,TRBV5-1,TRBD1
CASSFPQETQYF,TRBJ2-5,TRBV12-3/TRBV12-4,.
CASSLEGWGTEAFF,TRBJ1-1,TRBV5-1,.
CASSLTGEYQPQHF,TRBJ1-5,TRBV4-2,TRBD1
CATSDPSSDEQYF,TRBJ2-7,TRBV24-1,.
CASSLGSTDEQYF,TRBJ2-7,TRBV7-9,.
CASSPPVGVHGYTF,TRBJ1-2,TRBV7-9,.
CASSLGTNTEAFF,TRBJ1-1,TRBV28,.
CASSPTTGGETQYF,TRBJ2-5,TRBV7-2,TRBD1
CASSPRTDTQYF,TRBJ2-3,TRBV3-1/TRBV3-2,.
CASSQDMPLTGGHTEAFF,TRBJ1-1,TRBV4-3,TRBD1
CASSFPPGGLGSGNTIYF,TRBJ1-3,TRBV28,.
CASSVGGSGAGEQYF,TRBJ2-7,TRBV9,TRBD2
CASSDSGATTDTQYF,TRBJ2-3,TRBV9,.
CSVVRVGGYTF,TRBJ1-2,TRBV29-1,.
CASSQATGVNQPQHF,TRBJ1-5,TRBV4-3,TRBD1
CASSQEWGDGPEAFF,TRBJ1-1,TRBV3-1/TRBV3-2,.
CASNRQGRLNEKLFF,TRBJ1-4,TRBV6-5,TRBD1
CASREGTGAPYEQYF,TRBJ2-7,TRBV25-1,TRBD1
CASSEVRSGQGSGYTF,TRBJ1-2,TRBV2,TRBD1
CASRAGYTGELFF,TRBJ2-2,TRBV2,.
CATDRESTDTQYF,TRBJ2-3,TRBV7-9,TRBD1
CASTGQGLLGNQPQHF,TRBJ1-5,TRBV19,TRBD1
CASSFRRESTQYF,TRBJ2-3,TRBV11-1,.
CAGGQVKDGELFF,TRBJ2-2,TRBV11-2,TRBD1
CAERQMATNEKLFF,TRBJ1-4,TRBV24-1,.
CASSLTGGLGMNTEAFF,TRBJ1-1,TRBV7-9,TRBD1
CASSPGKGANTEAFF,TRBJ1-1,TRBV18,.
CASSERQGSGNTIYF,TRBJ1-3,TRBV6-1,TRBD1
CASSQGAGNTEAFF,TRBJ1-1,TRBV7-3,TRBD1
CASSITPGRYGYTF,TRBJ1-2,TRBV19,.
CASSYSGANTDTQYF,TRBJ2-3,TRBV6-5,.
CASSPMTGVSYEQYF,TRBJ2-7,TRBV18,TRBD1
CASSAGTGGIPHEQYF,TRBJ2-7,TRBV27,TRBD1
CASSLETGQYGYTF,TRBJ1-2,TRBV5-4,.
CASSLLWTGAAEQYF,TRBJ2-7,TRBV5-1,TRBD1
CASSLVTVNYGYTF,TRBJ1-2,TRBV7-9,.
CASSLDSGNTEAFF,TRBJ1-1,TRBV5-1,.
CASSSTSGGSGAGELFF,TRBJ2-2,TRBV6-2/TRBV6-3,TRBD2
CASTQGQGINYGYTF,TRBJ1-2,TRBV6-5,TRBD1
CASSYSTGRVGEQYF,TRBJ2-7,TRBV6-2/TRBV6-3,TRBD1
CASSYPTVHNQPQHF,TRBJ1-5,TRBV6-6,.
CASTIPRGFGYTF,TRBJ1-2,TRBV19,.
CASSHRDTQETQYF,TRBJ2-5,TRBV7-9,.
CASSLGGNTGELFF,TRBJ2-2,TRBV19,.
CASSETRSQGALRPPQPQHF,TRBJ1-5,TRBV2,TRBD1
CASSTRQGNYGYTF,TRBJ1-2,TRBV7-2,TRBD1
CASSYRSNQPQHF,TRBJ1-5,TRBV6-5,.
CASSLSRQGKRNEQFF,TRBJ2-1,TRBV27,TRBD1
CANGGDEGKLFF,TRBJ1-4,TRBV7-9,.
CASSHMPTGTYEQYF,TRBJ2-7,TRBV4-1,.